This T cell receptor (beta chain) derives from a study of patients and donors after allogeneic stem cell transplantation (dated by TCRdb to 2019 to 2021). This clonotype was recorded at least ten times. The antigen it binds to is not known. No base quality values were provided; no much bigger clone lies one nucleotide off. The method was RT-PCR. TCRdb records NextSeq 550 as the sequencer. TCRdb reworked the public reads: Q25 trimming with fastp, MiXCR clone assembly, productive beta chains retained. Identical CDR3 proteins give one entry, which carries the most common genes and DNA. In this sample the table shows about 28,000 distinct CDR3 sequences, over 6.5% of which occur a single time. The top ten constitute about 35% of the sample. The material sequenced was blood, either unsorted or a sorted T cell fraction (not recorded which). This clonotype was sampled from a human donor who was either an allogeneic HSCT recipient or a stem cell or donor lymphocyte infusion donor (not recorded which). It is not recorded whose cells these are; they may come from a transplant donor.

The nucleotide sequence reads as follows: TGCAGTGTCGGCAGGGACATCTCCTACGAGCAGTACTTC. Its translation reads: CSVGRDISYEQYF. The V and J segments used are TRBV20-1 and TRBJ2-7; the best D guess is TRBD1, with 6 bases matching. V is shortened by 7 bases, J by 0 bases, and the region joining them spans 13 bases. From the cysteine through the phenylalanine, the CDR3 covers 13 amino acids. Only the CDR3 portion is preserved as DNA: 39 bases, with reading frame beginning at the first base. The germline V gene (reference sequence) provides CDR1 DFQATT and CDR2 SNEGSKA.